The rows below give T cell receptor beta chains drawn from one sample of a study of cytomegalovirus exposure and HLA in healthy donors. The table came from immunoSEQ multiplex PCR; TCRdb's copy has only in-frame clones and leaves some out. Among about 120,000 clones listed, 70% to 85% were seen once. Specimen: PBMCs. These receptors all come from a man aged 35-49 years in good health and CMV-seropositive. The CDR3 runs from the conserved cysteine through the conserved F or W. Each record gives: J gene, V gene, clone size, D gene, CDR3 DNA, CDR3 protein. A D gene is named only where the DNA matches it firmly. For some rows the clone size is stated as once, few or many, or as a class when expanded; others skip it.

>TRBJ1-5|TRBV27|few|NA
TGTGCCAGCGGGCCACAGGGTTTAAATCAGCCCCAGCATTTT
CASGPQGLNQPQHF
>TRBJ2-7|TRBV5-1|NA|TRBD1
TGCGCCAGCAGCTCAGCCGGGACAGCCTACGAGCAGTACTTC
CASSSAGTAYEQYF
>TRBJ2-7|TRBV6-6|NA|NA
TGTGCCAGCCTTCAGTCCTACGAGCAGTACTTC
CASLQSYEQYF
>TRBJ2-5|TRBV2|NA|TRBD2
TGTGCCAGTGCGGGGGGGCGCCCTCAAGAGACCCAGTACTTC
CASAGGRPQETQYF
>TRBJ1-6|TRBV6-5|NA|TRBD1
TGTGCCAGCAGGACTGACAGGGGGTATAATTCACCCCTCCACTTT
CASRTDRGYNSPLHF
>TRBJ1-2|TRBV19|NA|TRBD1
TGTGCCAGTAGTACCTCAAGCAGGGGGAATTTCTATGGCTACACCTTC
CASSTSSRGNFYGYTF
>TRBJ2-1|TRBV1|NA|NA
TGCACCAGCAGCCAACAGGGGTCCCCCTACAATGAGCAGTTCTTC
CTSSQQGSPYNEQFF
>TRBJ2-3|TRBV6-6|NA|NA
TGTGCCAGCAACTCCGGCGGCAGGGGAACAGATACGCAGTATTTT
CASNSGGRGTDTQYF
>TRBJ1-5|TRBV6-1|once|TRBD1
TGTGCCAGCAGCCTCCTACCGACAGGGAATCAGCCCCAGCATTTT
CASSLLPTGNQPQHF
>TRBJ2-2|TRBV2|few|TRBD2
TGTGCCAGCAAAGAACTAGCGGGGAACACCGGGGAGCTGTTTTTT
CASKELAGNTGELFF
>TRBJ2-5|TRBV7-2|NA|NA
TGTGCCAGCAGCCCTAGTAGGTTGGGTTGGGAGACCCAGTACTTC
CASSPSRLGWETQYF
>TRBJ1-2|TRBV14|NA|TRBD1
TGTGCCAGCAGGGCGACAGGGGGCTATGGCTACACCTTC
CASRATGGYGYTF
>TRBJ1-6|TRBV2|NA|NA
TGTGCCAGCAGTGAAAGCCGCGATATCGATTCACCCCTCCACTTT
CASSESRDIDSPLHF
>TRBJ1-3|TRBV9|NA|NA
TGTGCCAGCAGCCCCATGCGAGGTGTAGCTGGAAACACCATATATTTT
CASSPMRGVAGNTIYF
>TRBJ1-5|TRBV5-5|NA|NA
TGTGCCAGCAGCTTTACAGGTCGCAATCAGCCCCAGCATTTT
CASSFTGRNQPQHF
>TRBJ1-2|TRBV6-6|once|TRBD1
TGTGCCAGCAGTTCCCCGGACAGGGGGCTTGATGGCTACACCTTC
CASSSPDRGLDGYTF
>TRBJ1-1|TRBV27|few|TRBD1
TGTGCCAGCAGTTTAGGCAGGGGGCTTTCGGAAGCTTTCTTT
CASSLGRGLSEAFF
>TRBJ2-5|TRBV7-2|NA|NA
TGTGCCAGCAGCCCCTGGACAGAAGAGACCCAGTACTTC
CASSPWTEETQYF
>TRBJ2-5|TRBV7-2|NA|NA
TGTGCCAGCAGGTCTGTACTAGAACAAGAGACCCAGTACTTC
CASRSVLEQETQYF
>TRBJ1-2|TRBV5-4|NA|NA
TGTGCCAGCAGCTCGGGGGGAGGGGGGCTATTCGGCTACACCTTC
CASSSGGGGLFGYTF
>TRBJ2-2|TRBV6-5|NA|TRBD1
TGTGCCAGCAGTATATTAACAGGGGTCACCGGGGAGCTGTTTTTT
CASSILTGVTGELFF
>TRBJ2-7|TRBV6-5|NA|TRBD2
TGTGCCAGCAGACCCGGGGGGTTCCGCGAGCAGTACTTC
CASRPGGFREQYF
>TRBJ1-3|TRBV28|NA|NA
TGTGCCAGCATCCGGACACCTGGAAACACCATATATTTT
CASIRTPGNTIYF
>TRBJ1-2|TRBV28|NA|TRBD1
TGTGCCAGCAGTTTTCCCCCGGGGACAGGGGGTTACACCTTC
CASSFPPGTGGYTF
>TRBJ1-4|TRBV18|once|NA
TGTGCCAGCTCACCTACGGCGGCGGGGAATGAAAAACTGTTTTTT
CASSPTAAGNEKLFF
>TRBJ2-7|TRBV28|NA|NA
TGTGCCAGCGCCAGCTCCTACGAGCAGTACTTC
CASASSYEQYF
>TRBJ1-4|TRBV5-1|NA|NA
TGCGCCAGCAGCCCGGGAGGCAGGGTAAATGAAAAACTGTTTTTT
CASSPGGRVNEKLFF
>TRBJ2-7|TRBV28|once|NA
TGTGCCAGCAGTTTACTGGGGCTCGGGTACGAGCAGTACTTC
CASSLLGLGYEQYF
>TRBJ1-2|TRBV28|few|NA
TGTGCCAGCATTCTCGAGGGGACTCTTGGCTACACCTTC
CASILEGTLGYTF
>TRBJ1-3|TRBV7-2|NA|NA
TGTGCCAGCAGCTTATGGGCAGTCTCCGGTGGAAACACCATATATTTT
CASSLWAVSGGNTIYF
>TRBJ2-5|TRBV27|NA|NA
TGTGCCAGCAGTTATTGGCGGGGGCCCCAAGAGACCCAGTACTTC
CASSYWRGPQETQYF
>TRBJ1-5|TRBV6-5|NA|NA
TGTGCCAGCAGCCCCCGTGAGTATAGCAATCAGCCCCAGCATTTT
CASSPREYSNQPQHF
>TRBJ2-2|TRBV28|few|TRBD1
TGTGCCAGCAGGGGACAGGAGGCCGGGGAGCTGTTTTTT
CASRGQEAGELFF
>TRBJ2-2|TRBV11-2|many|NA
TGTGCCAGCAGCTCCCGGACAGAGAGGAGGACCGGGGAGCTGTTTTTT
CASSSRTERRTGELFF
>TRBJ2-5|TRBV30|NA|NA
TGTGCCTGGACCCGGCACGGAGGAGAGACCCAGTACTTC
CAWTRHGGETQYF
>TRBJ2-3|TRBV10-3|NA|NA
TGTGCCATCAGTGGGTCGTCAGGGGCGACAGATACGCAGTATTTT
CAISGSSGATDTQYF
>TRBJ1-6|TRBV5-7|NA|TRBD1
TGTGCCAGCAGCTTGGCCGGGGGCGGCAGGGGGTGTTCACCCCTCCACTTT
CASSLAGGGRGCSPLHF
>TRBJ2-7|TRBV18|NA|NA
TGTGCCAGCTCACCCCCACTCAGGAAATCCTACGAGCAGTACTTC
CASSPPLRKSYEQYF
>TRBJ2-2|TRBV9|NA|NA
TGTGCCAGCAGCGGAGAGACTTTCACCGGGGAGCTGTTTTTT
CASSGETFTGELFF
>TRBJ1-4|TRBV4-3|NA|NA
TGCGCCAGCACCACCACGAGGGGAGGCTGGGATCGAGCTAATGAAAAACTGTTTTTT
CASTTTRGGWDRANEKLFF
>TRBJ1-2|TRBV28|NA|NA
TGTGCCAGCGACAGTAACTATGGCTACACCTTC
CASDSNYGYTF
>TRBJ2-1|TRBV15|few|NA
TGTGCCACCAGCAGAGCTGGGGGCCCCTACAATGAGCAGTTCTTC
CATSRAGGPYNEQFF
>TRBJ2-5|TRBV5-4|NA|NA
TGTGCCAGCAGCTTGGTTCCGTTCGGGGAGACCCAGTACTTC
CASSLVPFGETQYF
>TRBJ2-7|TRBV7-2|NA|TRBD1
TGTGCCAGCAGTTTACGAGACAGGGATTCCTACGAGCAGTACTTC
CASSLRDRDSYEQYF
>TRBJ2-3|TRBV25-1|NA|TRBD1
TGTGCCAGTACAGGGGGCCCAGATACGCAGTATTTT
CASTGGPDTQYF
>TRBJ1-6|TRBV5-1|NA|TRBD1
TGCGCCAGCAGCTCGCTGGACAGGGTATCGCCCCTCCACTTT
CASSSLDRVSPLHF
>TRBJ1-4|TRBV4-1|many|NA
TGCGCCAGCAGCCAAGATCTAGGTGAAAAACTGTTTTTT
CASSQDLGEKLFF
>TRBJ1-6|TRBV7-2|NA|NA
TGTGCCAGCAGCTTAGGAGCAGGTCGCAATTCACCCCTCCACTTT
CASSLGAGRNSPLHF